The rows below give T cell receptor beta chains drawn from one sample of a study of CXCR3-negative and CXCR3-positive naive CD8 T cells. One entry per CDR3 protein, without DNA, is what TCRdb gives after re-calling the 5' RACE reads. Here the sample table reports some 150,000 distinct CDR3 sequences. The sample consisted of naive CXCR3+ CD8+ T cells from blood. Receptor source: a human donor in good health. Some clones in this sample may be carry-over from other donors' samples. Each CDR3 is given with its conserved first and last residue.

J	V	CDR3
TRBJ2-7	TRBV7-2	CASSPDLGFGSYEQYF
TRBJ2-1	TRBV7-3	CASSLTGGGNEQFF
TRBJ1-5	TRBV28	CAARTSNQPQHF
TRBJ2-7	TRBV27	CASSPPELRSYEQYF
TRBJ2-3	TRBV27	CASSPITGLDTQYF
TRBJ2-5	TRBV29-1	CSVEALGQLADFQETQYF
TRBJ1-4	TRBV7-9	CASSLVAAVNEKLFF
TRBJ2-7	TRBV28	CASSSHPLNPPYF
TRBJ2-5	TRBV7-8	CASSLSLGVETQYF
TRBJ2-3	TRBV30	CAWSVFSDTQYF
TRBJ2-5	TRBV4-1	CASTGAVGETQYF
TRBJ2-3	TRBV6-6	CASSYGDTQYF
TRBJ2-7	TRBV28	CASSPREGPHEQYF